What follows is one T cell receptor (beta chain) and its context. Germline V lookup: CDR1 DFQATT, CDR2 SNEGSKA (reference sequence). The CDR3 extends over 15 amino acids. As the method of synthesis, 5'RACE template switching with UMIs yielded TCR beta cDNA. One entry per CDR3 protein, without DNA, is what TCRdb gives after re-calling the 5' RACE reads. Recorded for this sample: some 150,000 distinct CDR3 sequences. This record belongs to a study of T cells expressing NK-cell markers. At the level of the study: Sequencing covered eight donors, seven HCMV-seropositive and one seronegative.

The gene calls are TRBV20-1 and TRBJ2-1; without DNA, the TCRdb call of TRBD1 cannot be checked. This clonotype was obtained from a woman in her 50s in good health. The sequencing input was blood T cells: a sorted CD56 or NKG2C T cell subset, CD4+ or CD8+ T cells, or bulk PBMC T cells (not recorded which). The CDR3 here is CSASTGVRTYNEQFF.